Given below is one TCR beta chain in context. This record belongs to a study of T cell responses to AZD1222 COVID-19 vaccine. This CDR3 spans 12 amino acids. CDR1 GTSNPN and CDR2 SVGIG come from the germline V gene (reference sequence). The ends were cut back, 2 bases at V and 3 bases at J, with 8 bases in the middle. Clones were read by immunoSEQ multiplex PCR, and TCRdb kept only the in-frame ones, dropping some. The data hold roughly 150,000 clones, with around 88% observed a single time. The V gene is TRBV30, the J gene TRBJ2-7; maybe TRBD1 (6 bases). The TCR originated in an adult in good health. Sample: peripheral blood, taken on day 0 of AZD1222 vaccination. The CDR3 nucleotides read TGTGCCTGGAGTCGACAGGACTACGAGCAGTACTTC. Protein product: CAWSRQDYEQYF.